Below are 13 T cell receptor beta chains sequenced from a single sample in a study of cytomegalovirus exposure and HLA in healthy donors. The PCR contained 60 Vbeta and 13 Jbeta primers. Assay: immunoSEQ multiplex PCR; the TCRdb copy retains only in-frame clones and omits some. The table includes about 130,000 clones, approximately 71% detected once. Specimen: PBMCs. The receptors stem from a man aged 25 to 40 in good health and CMV-seronegative.

The chain has TRBV5-1 and TRBJ2-7, with D possibly TRBD1 on 5 matching bases. CDR1 SGHRS and CDR2 YFSETQ come from the germline V gene. This CDR3 is built from 12 residues. V lost 1 base and J lost 4, with 6 bases in between. CDR3 nucleotides: TGCGCCAGCAGCTTGAAGGGGTACGAGCAGTACTTC. Its translation is CASSLKGYEQYF.

J is TRBJ2-1 and V is TRBV27, with 9 bases that match TRBD2. With V trimmed by 8 bases and J by 0 bases, 14 bases remained unmatched. CDR3 length: 18 amino acids. Germline V lookup: CDR1 MNHEY, CDR2 SMNVEV (reference sequence). CDR3 sequence (DNA): TGTGCCAGCTCTCTAGCGGGATCCAAACCTAGCTCCTACAATGAGCAGTTCTTC. This codes for CASSLAGSKPSSYNEQFF.

The chain employs TRBV6-5 and TRBJ1-4, with D possibly TRBD1 on 6 matching bases. This CDR3 spans 14 amino acids. The V gene lost 6 bases and the J gene lost 11 bases, with 19 bases spanning the gap. Germline V gene sequence: CDR1 MNHEY, CDR2 SVGAGI. The CDR3 here is CASRGISGVEKLFF. The CDR3, as DNA: TGTGCCAGCAGAGGGATATCAGGGGTCGAGAAACTGTTTTTT.

The chain is built from TRBV19 and TRBJ2-7, with 7 bases that match TRBD1. Per the germline V gene, CDR1 is LNHDA and CDR2 is SQIVND (reference sequence). V trimming: 2 bases; J trimming: 0 bases; junction bases outside the gene matches: 4. The CDR3 is 15 amino acids. CDR3 residues: CASSIWTGSSYEQYF. The CDR3 nucleotides read TGTGCCAGTAGTATATGGACAGGAAGCTCCTACGAGCAGTACTTC.

The V call is TRBV4-1, the J call TRBJ1-5; D unresolved. From germline, CDR1 is MGHRA and CDR2 YSYEKL. CDR3 length equals 14 residues. Trimming removed 0 bases at V and 6 bases at J, with 9 bases between. As DNA, the CDR3 is TGCGCCAGCAGCCAAGAATTTTTAATTCAGCCCCAGCATTTT. It codes for CASSQEFLIQPQHF.

The gene calls are TRBV4-1 and TRBJ2-1; 8 nucleotides align to TRBD2. This CDR3 is built from 18 residues. V trimming: 5 bases; J trimming: 0 bases; junction bases outside the gene matches: 12. The germline V gene has CDR1 MGHRA and CDR2 YSYEKL. Written as DNA, the CDR3 is TGCGCCAGCAGCGAGTACCGATTAGCGGGGACCTCCTACAATGAGCAGTTCTTC. This codes for CASSEYRLAGTSYNEQFF.

This clone was observed a few times. The chain is built from TRBV28 and TRBJ2-7; 8 positions match TRBD2. Trimming removed 3 bases from V and 5 bases from J; junction bases left unmatched: 12. CDR1 is MDHEN, CDR2 SYDVKM, per germline. The CDR3 sequence is 16 residues long. In nucleotides, the CDR3 is TGTGCCAGCAGTTTGCCAAGCGGGAGTCCCTTTGACGAGCAGTACTTC. Its translation: CASSLPSGSPFDEQYF.

This sequence joins TRBV7-8 and TRBJ2-3, with 11 bases aligning to TRBD2. With V trimmed by 1 base and J by 5 bases, 5 bases remained unmatched. The CDR3 sequence is 16 residues long. Germline assignment: CDR1 SGHVS and CDR2 FQNEAQ. CDR3 amino acids: CASSLGTSGSQDTQYF. CDR3 DNA sequence: TGTGCCAGCAGCTTAGGCACTAGCGGGAGTCAAGATACGCAGTATTTT.

The chain links TRBV5-1 to TRBJ1-1, with D unresolved. V was pared by 0 bases and J by 4 bases, with 10 bases between. The germline CDR1 and CDR2 sequences are SGHRS and YFSETQ. The CDR3 is 14 residues long. CDR3 in amino acids: CASSLEPGSTEAFF. CDR3 in DNA: TGCGCCAGCAGCTTGGAACCAGGATCCACTGAAGCTTTCTTT. The whole variable domain, filled in from reference TRBV5-1 and TRBJ1-1, reads KAGVTQTPRYLIKTRGQQVTLSCSPISGHRSVSWYQQTPGQGLQFLFEYFSETQRNKGNFPGRFSGRQFSNSRSEMNVSTLELGDSALYLCASSLEPGSTEAFFGQGTRLTVV.

V is TRBV7-9 and J is TRBJ2-5, with a possible D match to TRBD1 (6 bases). Per the germline V gene, CDR1 is SEHNR and CDR2 is FQNEAQ (reference sequence). CDR3 length: 14 residues. The germline V and J ends were trimmed by 6 bases and 4 bases, with 15 bases remaining between them. The CDR3 here is CASRGRTAGETQYF. For the CDR3, the DNA is TGTGCCAGCAGGGGAAGGACAGCAGGAGAGACCCAGTACTTC.

V gene TRBV19 combines with J gene TRBJ1-3, with 7 bases aligning to TRBD1. Germline V gene data show CDR1 as LNHDA and CDR2 as SQIVND (reference sequence). Trimming removed 6 bases from V and 2 bases from J; junction bases left unmatched: 4. This CDR3 region has 14 residues. CDR3 in amino acids: CASSTGTAGNTIYF. The CDR3 DNA is TGTGCCAGTAGCACAGGGACAGCTGGAAACACCATATATTTT.

This clone was seen just once. The rearrangement links TRBV5-1 to TRBJ2-1; 10 bases match TRBD2. J lost 7 bases, V lost 0 bases, and 1 base had no gene match. The germline gives CDR1 SGHRS, CDR2 YFSETQ. The CDR3 runs 14 residues. The CDR3 DNA is TGCGCCAGCAGCTTGGCTAGCGGGAGTAATGAGCAGTTCTTC. This encodes CASSLASGSNEQFF. The full variable domain, with the rest looked up from reference TRBV5-1 and TRBJ2-1, is KAGVTQTPRYLIKTRGQQVTLSCSPISGHRSVSWYQQTPGQGLQFLFEYFSETQRNKGNFPGRFSGRQFSNSRSEMNVSTLELGDSALYLCASSLASGSNEQFFGPGTRLTVL.

The chain couples TRBV29-1 to TRBJ1-2; 8 nucleotides line up with TRBD1. CDR3 size: 13 residues. V dropped 7 bases and J dropped 8; count of bases not matched to a gene: 12. CDR1 and CDR2 (germline): SQVTM, ANQGSEA. Written as DNA, the CDR3 is TGCAGCGCTTACAGGGGGGCGTTGGAAGGCTACACCTTC. Translation: CSAYRGALEGYTF.